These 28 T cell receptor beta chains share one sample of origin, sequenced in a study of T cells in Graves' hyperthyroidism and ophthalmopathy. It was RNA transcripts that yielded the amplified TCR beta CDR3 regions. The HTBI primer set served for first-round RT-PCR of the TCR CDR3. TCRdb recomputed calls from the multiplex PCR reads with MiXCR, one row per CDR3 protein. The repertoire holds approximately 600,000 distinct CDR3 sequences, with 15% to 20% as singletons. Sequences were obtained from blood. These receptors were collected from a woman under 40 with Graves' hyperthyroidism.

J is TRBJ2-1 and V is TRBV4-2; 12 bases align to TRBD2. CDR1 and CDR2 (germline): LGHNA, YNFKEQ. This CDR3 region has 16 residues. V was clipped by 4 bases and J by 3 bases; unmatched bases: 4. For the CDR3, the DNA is TGTGCCAGCAGCCCCGGACTAGCGGGAATCTACAATGAGCAGTTCTTC. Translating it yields CASSPGLAGIYNEQFF.

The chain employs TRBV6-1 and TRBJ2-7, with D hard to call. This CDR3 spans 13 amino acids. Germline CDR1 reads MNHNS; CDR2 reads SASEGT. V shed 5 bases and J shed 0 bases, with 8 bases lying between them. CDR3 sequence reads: CASSSESSYEQYF. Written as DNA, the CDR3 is TGTGCCAGCAGTTCAGAGAGCTCCTACGAGCAGTACTTC.

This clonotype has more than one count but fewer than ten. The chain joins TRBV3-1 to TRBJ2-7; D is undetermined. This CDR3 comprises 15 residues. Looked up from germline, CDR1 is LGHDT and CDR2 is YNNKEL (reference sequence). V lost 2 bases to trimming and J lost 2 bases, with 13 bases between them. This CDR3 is CASSQPGRNTYEQYF. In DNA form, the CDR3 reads TGTGCCAGCAGCCAACCCGGACGGAATACCTACGAGCAGTACTTC.

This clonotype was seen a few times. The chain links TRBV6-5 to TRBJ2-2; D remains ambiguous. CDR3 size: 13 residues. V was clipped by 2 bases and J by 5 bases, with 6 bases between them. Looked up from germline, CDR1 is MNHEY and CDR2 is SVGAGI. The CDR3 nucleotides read TGTGCCAGCAGTTACAGGTGGACCGGGGAGCTGTTTTTT. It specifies CASSYRWTGELFF.

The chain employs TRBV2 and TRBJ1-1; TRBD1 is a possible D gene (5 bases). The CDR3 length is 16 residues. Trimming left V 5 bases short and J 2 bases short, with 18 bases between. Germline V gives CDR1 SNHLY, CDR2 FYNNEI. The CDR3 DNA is TGTGCCAGCAGTAAGCCGCCCCAGACAGTTAACACTGAAGCTTTCTTT. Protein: CASSKPPQTVNTEAFF.

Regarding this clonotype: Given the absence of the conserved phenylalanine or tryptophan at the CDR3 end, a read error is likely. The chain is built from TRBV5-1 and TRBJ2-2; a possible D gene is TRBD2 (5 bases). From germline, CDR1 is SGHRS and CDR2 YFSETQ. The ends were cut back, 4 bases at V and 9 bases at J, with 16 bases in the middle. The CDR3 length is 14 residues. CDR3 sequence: CASSTLMEARELFS. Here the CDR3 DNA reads TGCGCCAGCAGCACCCTCATGGAGGCCCGGGAGCTGTTTTCT.

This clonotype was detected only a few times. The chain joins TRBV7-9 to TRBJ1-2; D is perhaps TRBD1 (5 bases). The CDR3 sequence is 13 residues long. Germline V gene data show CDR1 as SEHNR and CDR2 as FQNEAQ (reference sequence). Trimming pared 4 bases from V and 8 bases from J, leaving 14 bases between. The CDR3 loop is CASSSEVRGGYTF. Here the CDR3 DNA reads TGTGCCAGCAGCTCCGAAGTTCGGGGGGGCTACACCTTC.

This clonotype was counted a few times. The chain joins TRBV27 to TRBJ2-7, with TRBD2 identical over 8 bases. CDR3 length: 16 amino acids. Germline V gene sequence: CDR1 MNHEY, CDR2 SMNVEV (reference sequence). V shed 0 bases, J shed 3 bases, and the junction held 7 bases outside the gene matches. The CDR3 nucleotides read TGTGCCAGCAGTTTATCCGGGGGACTAGAACTCTACGAGCAGTACTTC. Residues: CASSLSGGLELYEQYF.

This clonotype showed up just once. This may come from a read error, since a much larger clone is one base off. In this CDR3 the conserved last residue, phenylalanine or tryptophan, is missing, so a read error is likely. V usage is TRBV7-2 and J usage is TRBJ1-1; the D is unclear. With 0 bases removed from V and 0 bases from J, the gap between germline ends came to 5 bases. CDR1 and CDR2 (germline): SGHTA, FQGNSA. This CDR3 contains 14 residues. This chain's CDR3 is CASSLALVNTEAFS. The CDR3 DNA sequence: TGTGCCAGCAGCTTAGCTCTGGTGAACACTGAAGCTTTCTCT.

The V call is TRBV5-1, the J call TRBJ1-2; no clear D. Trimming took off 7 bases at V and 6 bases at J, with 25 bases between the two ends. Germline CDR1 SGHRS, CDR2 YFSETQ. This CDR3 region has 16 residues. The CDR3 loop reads CASARTGAEQRNGYTF. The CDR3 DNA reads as TGCGCCAGCGCCAGAACTGGAGCGGAACAACGGAATGGCTACACCTTC.

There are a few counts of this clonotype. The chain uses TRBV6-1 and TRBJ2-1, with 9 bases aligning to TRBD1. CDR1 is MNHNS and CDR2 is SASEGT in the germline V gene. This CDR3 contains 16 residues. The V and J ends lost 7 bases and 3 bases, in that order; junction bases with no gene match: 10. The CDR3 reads CASTRQGGQVYNEQFF. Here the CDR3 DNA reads TGTGCCAGCACTCGACAGGGGGGACAGGTCTACAATGAGCAGTTCTTC.

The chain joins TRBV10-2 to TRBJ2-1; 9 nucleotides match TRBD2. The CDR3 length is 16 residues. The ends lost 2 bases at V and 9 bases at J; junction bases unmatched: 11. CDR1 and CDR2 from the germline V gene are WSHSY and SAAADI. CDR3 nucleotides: TGCGCCAGCAGTGAGACGCACGCGGGAGGGCCGGGTGAGCAGTTCTTC. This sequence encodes CASSETHAGGPGEQFF.

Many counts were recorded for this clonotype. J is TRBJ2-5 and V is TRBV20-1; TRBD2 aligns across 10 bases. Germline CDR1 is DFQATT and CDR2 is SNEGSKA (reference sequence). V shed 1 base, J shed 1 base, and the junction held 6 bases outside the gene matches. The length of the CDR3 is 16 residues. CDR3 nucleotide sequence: TGCAGTGCTAGAGGGAGCGGGAGGGCCTCCCAAGAGACCCAGTACTTC. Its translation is CSARGSGRASQETQYF.

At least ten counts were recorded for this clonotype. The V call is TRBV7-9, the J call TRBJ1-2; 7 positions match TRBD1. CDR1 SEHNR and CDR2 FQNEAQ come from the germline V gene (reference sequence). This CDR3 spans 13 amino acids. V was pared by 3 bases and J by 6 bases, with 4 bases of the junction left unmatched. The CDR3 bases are TGTGCCAGCAGCTTTGGACAGGATGATGGCTACACCTTC. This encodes CASSFGQDDGYTF.

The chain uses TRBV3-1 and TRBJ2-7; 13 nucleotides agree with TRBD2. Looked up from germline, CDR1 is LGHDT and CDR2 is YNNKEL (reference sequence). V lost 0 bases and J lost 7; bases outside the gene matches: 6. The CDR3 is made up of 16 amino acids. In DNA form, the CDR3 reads TGTGCCAGCAGCCAAGATAGACTAGCGGGGGGTTCAGAGCAGTACTTC. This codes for CASSQDRLAGGSEQYF.

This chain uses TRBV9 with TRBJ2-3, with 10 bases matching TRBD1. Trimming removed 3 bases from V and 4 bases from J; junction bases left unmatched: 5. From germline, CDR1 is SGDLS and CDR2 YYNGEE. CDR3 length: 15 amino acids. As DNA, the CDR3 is TGTGCCAGCAGCGCCGGGACAGGGGCAGCAGATACGCAGTATTTT. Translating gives CASSAGTGAADTQYF.

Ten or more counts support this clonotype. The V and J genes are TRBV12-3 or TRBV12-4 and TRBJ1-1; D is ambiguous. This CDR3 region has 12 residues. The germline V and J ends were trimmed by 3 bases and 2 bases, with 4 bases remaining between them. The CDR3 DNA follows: TGTGCCAGCAGTTTTTTCAACACTGAAGCTTTCTTT. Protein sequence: CASSFFNTEAFF.

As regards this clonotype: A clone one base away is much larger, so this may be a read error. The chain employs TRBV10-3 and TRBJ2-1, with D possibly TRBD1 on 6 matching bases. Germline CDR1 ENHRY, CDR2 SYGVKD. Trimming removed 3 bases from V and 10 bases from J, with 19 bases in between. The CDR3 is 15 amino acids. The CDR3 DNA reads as TGTGCCATCAGTGAAAGAACAGGGAAATATGACGAGCAGTTCTTC. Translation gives CAISERTGKYDEQFF.

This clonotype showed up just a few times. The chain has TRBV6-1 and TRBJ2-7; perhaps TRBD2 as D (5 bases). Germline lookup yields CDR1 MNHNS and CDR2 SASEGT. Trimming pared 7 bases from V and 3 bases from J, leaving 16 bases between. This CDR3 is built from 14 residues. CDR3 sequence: CASTNPNGNYEQYF. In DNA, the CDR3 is TGTGCCAGCACCAATCCTAACGGGAACTACGAGCAGTACTTC.

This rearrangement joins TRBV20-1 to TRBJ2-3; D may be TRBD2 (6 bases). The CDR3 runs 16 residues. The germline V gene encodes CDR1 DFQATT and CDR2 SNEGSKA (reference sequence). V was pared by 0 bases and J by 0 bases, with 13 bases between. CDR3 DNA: TGCAGTGCTAGAGATCTCTGGACTACTAGCACAGATACGCAGTATTTT. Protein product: CSARDLWTTSTDTQYF.

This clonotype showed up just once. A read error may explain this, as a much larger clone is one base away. The CDR3 DNA follows: TGTGCCAGCAGTCCGGACCCGACAGAAGTATCCTACGAGCAGTTCTTC. It codes for CASSPDPTEVSYEQFF. The chain carries TRBV5-5 and TRBJ2-7; possible D gene TRBD1, 5 bases. The DNA matches TRBJ2-1 better at its end, which makes the J call doubtful. The length of the CDR3 is 16 residues. The germline V gene encodes CDR1 SGHKS and CDR2 YYEKEE (reference sequence).

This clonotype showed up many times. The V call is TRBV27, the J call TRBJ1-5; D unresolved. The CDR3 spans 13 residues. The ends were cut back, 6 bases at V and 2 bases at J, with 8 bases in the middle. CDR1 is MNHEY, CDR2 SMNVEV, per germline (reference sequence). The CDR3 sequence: CASSFGGNQPQHF. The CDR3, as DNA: TGTGCCAGCAGCTTTGGCGGCAATCAGCCCCAGCATTTT.

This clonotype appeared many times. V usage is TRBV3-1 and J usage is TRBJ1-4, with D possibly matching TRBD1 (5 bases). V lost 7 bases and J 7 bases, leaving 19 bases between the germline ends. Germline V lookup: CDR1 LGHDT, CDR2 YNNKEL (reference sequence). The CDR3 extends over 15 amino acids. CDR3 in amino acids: CASTRKWGGSEKLFF. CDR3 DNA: TGTGCCAGCACCCGAAAGTGGGGGGGAAGTGAAAAACTGTTTTTT.

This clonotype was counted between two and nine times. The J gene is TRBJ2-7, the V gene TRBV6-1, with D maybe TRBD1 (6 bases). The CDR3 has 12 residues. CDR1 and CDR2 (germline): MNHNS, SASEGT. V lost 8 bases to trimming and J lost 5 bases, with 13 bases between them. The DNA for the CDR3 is TGTGCCAGCCGAACAGGGACCCACGAGCAGTACTTC. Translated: CASRTGTHEQYF.

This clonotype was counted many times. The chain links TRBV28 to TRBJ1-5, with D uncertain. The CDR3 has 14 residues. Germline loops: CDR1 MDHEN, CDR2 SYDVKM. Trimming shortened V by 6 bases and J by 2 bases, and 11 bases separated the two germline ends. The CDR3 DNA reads TGTGCCAGCAGCCCATCGATGCGCAATCAGCCCCAGCATTTT. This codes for CASSPSMRNQPQHF.

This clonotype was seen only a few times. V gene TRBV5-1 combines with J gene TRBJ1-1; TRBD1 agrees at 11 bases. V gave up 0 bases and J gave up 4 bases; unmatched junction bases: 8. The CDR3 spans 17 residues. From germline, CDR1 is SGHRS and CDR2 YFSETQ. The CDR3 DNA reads TGCGCCAGCAGCTTGGCCTGGACAGGGGGCAGGTCCACTGAAGCTTTCTTT. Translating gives CASSLAWTGGRSTEAFF.

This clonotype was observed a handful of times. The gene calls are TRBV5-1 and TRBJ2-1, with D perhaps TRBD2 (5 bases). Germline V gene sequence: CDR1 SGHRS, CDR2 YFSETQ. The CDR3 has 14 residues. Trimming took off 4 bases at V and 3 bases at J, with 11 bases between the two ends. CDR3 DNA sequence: TGCGCCAGCAGCGCCGGAGGCGACTACAATGAGCAGTTCTTC. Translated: CASSAGGDYNEQFF.

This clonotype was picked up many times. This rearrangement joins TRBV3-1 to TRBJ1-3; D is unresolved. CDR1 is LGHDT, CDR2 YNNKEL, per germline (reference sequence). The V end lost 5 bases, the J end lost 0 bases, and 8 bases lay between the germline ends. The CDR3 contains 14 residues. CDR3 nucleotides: TGTGCCAGCAGCTCGGGAGGCTCTGGAAACACCATATATTTT. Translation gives CASSSGGSGNTIYF.